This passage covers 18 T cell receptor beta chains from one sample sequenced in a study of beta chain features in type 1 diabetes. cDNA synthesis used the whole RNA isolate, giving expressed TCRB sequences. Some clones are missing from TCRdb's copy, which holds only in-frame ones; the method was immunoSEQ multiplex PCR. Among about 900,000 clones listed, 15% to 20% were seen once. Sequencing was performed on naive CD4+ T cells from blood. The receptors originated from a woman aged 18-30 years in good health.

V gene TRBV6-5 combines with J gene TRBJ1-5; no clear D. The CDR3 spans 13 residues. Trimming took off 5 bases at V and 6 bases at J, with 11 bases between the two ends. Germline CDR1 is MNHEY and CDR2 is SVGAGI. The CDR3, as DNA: TGTGCCAGCAGTACCTCCCTGACTCAGCCCCAGCATTTT. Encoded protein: CASSTSLTQPQHF.

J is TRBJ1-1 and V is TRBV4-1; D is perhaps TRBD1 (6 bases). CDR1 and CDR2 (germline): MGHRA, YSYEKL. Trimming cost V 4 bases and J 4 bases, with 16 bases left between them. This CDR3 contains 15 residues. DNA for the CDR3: TGCGCCAGCAGCCTAATCCATGGGGGGCGCACTGAAGCTTTCTTT. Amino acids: CASSLIHGGRTEAFF.

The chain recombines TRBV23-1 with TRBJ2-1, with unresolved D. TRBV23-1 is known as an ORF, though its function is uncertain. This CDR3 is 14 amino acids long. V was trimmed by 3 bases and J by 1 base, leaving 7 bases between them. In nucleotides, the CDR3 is TGCGCCAGCAGTCAGGCCGGATCCTACAATGAGCAGTTCTTC. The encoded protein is CASSQAGSYNEQFF.

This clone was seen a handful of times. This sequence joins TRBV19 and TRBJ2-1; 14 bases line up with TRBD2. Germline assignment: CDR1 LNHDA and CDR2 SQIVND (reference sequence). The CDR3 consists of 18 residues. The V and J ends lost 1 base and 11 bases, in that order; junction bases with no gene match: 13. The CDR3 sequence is CASSIARHGTSGSGKQFF. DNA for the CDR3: TGTGCCAGTAGTATAGCCCGTCATGGGACTAGCGGGAGTGGGAAGCAGTTCTTC. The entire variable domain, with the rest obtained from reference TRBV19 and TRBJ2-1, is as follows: DGGITQSPKYLFRKEGQNVTLSCEQNLNHDAMYWYRQDPGQGLRLIYYSQIVNDFQKGDIAEGYSVSREKKESFPLTVTSAQKNPTAFYLCASSIARHGTSGSGKQFFGPGTRLTVL.

The CDR3 loop is CASSYQNSYNEQFF. The CDR3 coding sequence is TGTGCCAGCAGTTACCAGAACTCCTACAATGAGCAGTTCTTC. The rearrangement uses TRBV6-5 and TRBJ2-1; no clear D gene. Trimming cost V 2 bases and J 0 bases, with 5 bases left between them. This CDR3 has 14 residues. Germline V gene data show CDR1 as MNHEY and CDR2 as SVGAGI.

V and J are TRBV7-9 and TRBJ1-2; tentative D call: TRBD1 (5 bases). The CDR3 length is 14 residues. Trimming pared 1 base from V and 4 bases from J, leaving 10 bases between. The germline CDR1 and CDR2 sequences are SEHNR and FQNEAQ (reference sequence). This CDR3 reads CASSLGGQGYGYTF. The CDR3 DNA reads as TGTGCCAGCAGCTTAGGAGGTCAGGGCTATGGCTACACCTTC.

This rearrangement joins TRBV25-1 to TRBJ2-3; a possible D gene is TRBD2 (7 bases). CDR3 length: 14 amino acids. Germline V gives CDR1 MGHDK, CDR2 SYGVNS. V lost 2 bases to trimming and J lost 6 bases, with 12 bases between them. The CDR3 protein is CASSERGAGDTQYF. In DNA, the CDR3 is TGTGCCAGCAGTGAACGGGGGGCTGGCGATACGCAGTATTTT.

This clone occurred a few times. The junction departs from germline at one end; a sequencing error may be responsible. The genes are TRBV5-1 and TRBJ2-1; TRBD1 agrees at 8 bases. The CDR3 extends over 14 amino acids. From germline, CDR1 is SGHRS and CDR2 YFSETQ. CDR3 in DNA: TGCGCCAGCAGCTGGGGACAGGTTCGATCCCCCCCGGTCTTC. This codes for CASSWGQVRSPPVF.

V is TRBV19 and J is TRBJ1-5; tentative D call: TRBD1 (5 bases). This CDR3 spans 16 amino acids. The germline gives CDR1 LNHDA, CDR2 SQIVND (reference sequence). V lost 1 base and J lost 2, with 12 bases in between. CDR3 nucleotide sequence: TGTGCCAGTAGTATAGGAACCAGGGCTGGCAATCAGCCCCAGCATTTT. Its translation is CASSIGTRAGNQPQHF.

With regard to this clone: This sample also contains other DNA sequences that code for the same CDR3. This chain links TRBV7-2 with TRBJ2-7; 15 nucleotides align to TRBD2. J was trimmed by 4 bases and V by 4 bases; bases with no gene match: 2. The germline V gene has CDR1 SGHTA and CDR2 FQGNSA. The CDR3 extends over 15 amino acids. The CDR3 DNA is TGTGCCAGCAGCTCCGGGACTAGCGGGAGGTACGAGCAGTACTTC. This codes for CASSSGTSGRYEQYF. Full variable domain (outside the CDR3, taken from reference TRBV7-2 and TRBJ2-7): GAGVSQSPSNKVTEKGKDVELRCDPISGHTALYWYRQSLGQGLEFLIYFQGNSAPDKSGLPSDRFSAERTGGSVSTLTIQRTQQEDSAVYLCASSSGTSGRYEQYFGPGTRLTVT.

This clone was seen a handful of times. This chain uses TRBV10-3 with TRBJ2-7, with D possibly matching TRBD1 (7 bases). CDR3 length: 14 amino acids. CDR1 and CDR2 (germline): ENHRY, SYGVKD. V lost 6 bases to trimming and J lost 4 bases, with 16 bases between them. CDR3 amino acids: CAISEYQGGYEQYF. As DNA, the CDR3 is TGTGCCATCAGCGAATATCAGGGGGGATACGAGCAGTACTTC.

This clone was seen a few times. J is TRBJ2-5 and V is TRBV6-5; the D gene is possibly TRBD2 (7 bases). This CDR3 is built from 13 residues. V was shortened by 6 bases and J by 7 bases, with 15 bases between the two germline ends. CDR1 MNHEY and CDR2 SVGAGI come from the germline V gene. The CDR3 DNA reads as TGTGCCAGCAGAACAGGGAGGGGGGGGACCCAGTACTTC. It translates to CASRTGRGGTQYF.

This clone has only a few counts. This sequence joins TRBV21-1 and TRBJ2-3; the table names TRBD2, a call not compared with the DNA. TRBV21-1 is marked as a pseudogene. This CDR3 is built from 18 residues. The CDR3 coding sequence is TGTGCCAGCAGCAAAGCTTGGAAGGCTGAGACTAGCACAGATACGCAGTATTTT. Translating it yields CASSKAWKAETSTDTQYF.

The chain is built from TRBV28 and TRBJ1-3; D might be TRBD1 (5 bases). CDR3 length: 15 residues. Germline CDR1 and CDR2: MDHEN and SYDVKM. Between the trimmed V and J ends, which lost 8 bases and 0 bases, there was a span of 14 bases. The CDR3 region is CASSQTGTSGNTIYF. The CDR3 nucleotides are TGTGCCAGCTCACAAACAGGTACCTCTGGAAACACCATATATTTT. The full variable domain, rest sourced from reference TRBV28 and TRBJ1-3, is DVKVTQSSRYLVKRTGEKVFLECVQDMDHENMFWYRQDPGLGLRLIYFSYDVKMKEKGDIPEGYSVSREKKERFSLILESASTNQTSMYLCASSQTGTSGNTIYFGEGSWLTVV.

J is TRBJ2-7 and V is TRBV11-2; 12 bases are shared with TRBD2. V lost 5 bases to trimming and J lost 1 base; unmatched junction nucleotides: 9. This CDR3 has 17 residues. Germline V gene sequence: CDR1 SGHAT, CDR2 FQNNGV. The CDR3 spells CASSVTSGRWASYEQYF. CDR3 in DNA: TGTGCCAGCAGCGTGACTAGCGGGAGATGGGCGTCCTACGAGCAGTACTTC.

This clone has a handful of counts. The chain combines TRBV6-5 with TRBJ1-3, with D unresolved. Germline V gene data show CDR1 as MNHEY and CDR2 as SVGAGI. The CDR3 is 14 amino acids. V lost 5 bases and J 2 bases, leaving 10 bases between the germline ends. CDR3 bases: TGTGCCAGCAGTCCCACGGCCACTGGAAACACCATATATTTT. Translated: CASSPTATGNTIYF.

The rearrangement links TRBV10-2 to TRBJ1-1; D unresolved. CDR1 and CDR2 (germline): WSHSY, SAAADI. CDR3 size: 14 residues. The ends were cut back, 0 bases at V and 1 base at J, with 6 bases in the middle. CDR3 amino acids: CASSESWENTEAFF. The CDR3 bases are TGCGCCAGCAGTGAGTCTTGGGAGAACACTGAAGCTTTCTTT.

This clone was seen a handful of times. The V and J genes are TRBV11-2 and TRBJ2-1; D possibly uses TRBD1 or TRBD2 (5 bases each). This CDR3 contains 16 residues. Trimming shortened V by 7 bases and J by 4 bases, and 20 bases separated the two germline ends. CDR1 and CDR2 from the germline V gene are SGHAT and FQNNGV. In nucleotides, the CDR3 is TGTGCCAGCACCCCGAGAACCGGGACCGTATACAATGAGCAGTTCTTC. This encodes CASTPRTGTVYNEQFF.